One and the same sample provided the 4 T cell receptor beta chains below, sequenced in a study of cytomegalovirus exposure and HLA in healthy donors. Some clones are missing from TCRdb's copy, which holds only in-frame ones; the method was immunoSEQ multiplex PCR. The sample contains some 250,000 clones, around 86% of which appear only once. The sequencing sample was made of PBMCs. Source of these receptors: a woman aged 30 to 39 in good health and CMV-seropositive.

CDR3 sequence reads: CASSEGTFGVNYGYTF. The CDR3 DNA reads TGTGCCAGCAGTGAAGGGACTTTTGGGGTTAACTATGGCTACACCTTC. The chain is built from TRBV6-4 and TRBJ1-2, with a tentative D call TRBD1 (5 bases). The CDR3 has 16 amino acids. Germline values: CDR1 MRHNA, CDR2 SNTAGT. Trimming took 3 bases from V and 1 from J, leaving 15 bases between them.

CDR3 in amino acids: CASSFLWPEGEKLFF. The CDR3 DNA reads TGTGCCAGCAGCTTTTTATGGCCCGAGGGTGAAAAACTGTTTTTT. This rearrangement joins TRBV5-8 to TRBJ1-4, with D hard to call. The V end lost 2 bases, the J end lost 7 bases, and 15 bases lay between the germline ends. The CDR3 loop spans 15 amino acids. Germline V gene data show CDR1 as SGHTS and CDR2 as YDEGEE.

This clone was seen a handful of times. The chain couples TRBV7-2 to TRBJ1-2; the D gene is possibly TRBD1 (6 bases). CDR1 SGHTA and CDR2 FQGNSA come from the germline V gene. The CDR3 consists of 15 residues. The ends were cut back, 5 bases at V and 8 bases at J, with 21 bases in the middle. This CDR3 is CASSGPRDKLEGYTF. The CDR3 nucleotides are TGTGCCAGCAGCGGACCCCGGGACAAACTAGAAGGCTACACCTTC.

This chain joins TRBV7-9 and TRBJ2-7; D is uncertain. V lost 5 bases and J 1 base, leaving 12 bases between the germline ends. Germline values: CDR1 SEHNR, CDR2 FQNEAQ (reference sequence). The CDR3 is made up of 14 amino acids. In DNA, the CDR3 is TGTGCCAGCAGCCTAGACCCTAATTCCTACGAGCAGTACTTC. This gives the protein CASSLDPNSYEQYF.